A single sample gave rise to the 4 T cell receptor beta chains below, sequenced in a study of CD8 T cells in ankylosing spondylitis. MiXCR was run by TCRdb on the 5' RACE reads, yielding one entry per CDR3 protein. The data hold approximately 200,000 distinct CDR3 sequences, with 9.5% to 15% observed a single time. Sequencing input: blood, either unsorted or a sorted T cell fraction (not recorded which). Source of these receptors: a male donor with ankylosing spondylitis or in good health (not recorded which).

The table lists this clonotype with many counts. V usage is TRBV27 and J usage is TRBJ2-2; no clear D. Trimming stripped 3 bases from V and 5 bases from J, with 7 bases between. Germline CDR1 reads MNHEY; CDR2 reads SMNVEV (reference sequence). The CDR3 contains 13 residues. The CDR3 sequence is CASSFSMTGELFF. The DNA of the CDR3 is TGTGCCAGCAGTTTCAGTATGACCGGGGAGCTGTTTTTT.

This sequence joins TRBV6-1 and TRBJ2-2; a weak D match, TRBD2 (5 bases). The V end was cut by 2 bases, the J end by 3 bases, with 10 bases between. The germline gives CDR1 MNHNS, CDR2 SASEGT. The CDR3 loop spans 15 amino acids. CDR3 region: CASSEIGVDTGELFF. The CDR3 DNA reads TGTGCCAGCAGTGAAATCGGGGTGGACACCGGGGAGCTGTTTTTT.

This chain joins TRBV5-1 and TRBJ2-1; D remains unclear. Trimming left V 4 bases short and J 10 bases short, with 9 bases between. CDR1 SGHRS and CDR2 YFSETQ come from the germline V gene. This CDR3 has 11 amino acids. CDR3 sequence (DNA): TGCGCCAGCAGCCCCGGTCTAGAGCAGTTCTTC. As protein: CASSPGLEQFF.

This clonotype was observed a few times. V is TRBV27 and J is TRBJ1-6; 10 nucleotides align to TRBD1. Trimming removed 9 bases from V and 9 bases from J; junction bases left unmatched: 8. The length of the CDR3 is 14 residues. Germline V gives CDR1 MNHEY, CDR2 SMNVEV (reference sequence). CDR3: CASRSTGGFSPLHF. Written as DNA, the CDR3 is TGTGCCAGTCGTTCGACAGGGGGCTTTTCACCCCTCCACTTT.